The text below deals with one T cell receptor beta chain. The data derive from a study of CD8 T cells in Susac syndrome. An amount of RNA that ranged from roughly 0.5 to 1 ug was reverse transcribed with random hexamers. A single record per CDR3 protein comes from TCRdb applying MiXCR to the immunoSEQ multiplex PCR reads. Among 120,000 or so distinct CDR3 sequences, roughly 93% were seen once, and the ten largest hold approximately 0.093%. The CDR3 length is 15 residues. V was clipped by 3 bases and J by 0 bases, with 10 bases between them. The V gene's germline CDR1 is SGHRS and CDR2 YFSETQ. The rearrangement joins TRBV5-1 to TRBJ2-1; D gene unclear. The receptor's source is a human donor with multiple sclerosis. Material for sequencing was CD4+ T cells from PBMCs. This chain's CDR3 is CASSSITSSYNEQFF. For the CDR3, the DNA is TGCGCCAGCAGCTCGATTACGAGCTCCTACAATGAGCAGTTCTTC.